Detailed here is one TCR beta chain. The data belong to a study of early T cells in non-severe SARS-CoV-2 infection. The protocol attached unique molecular identifiers to individual cDNA molecules. Each CDR3 protein is one row after TCRdb ran MiXCR on the 5' RACE reads. The data hold some 77,000 distinct CDR3 sequences, with 12% observed a single time. The CDR3 loop spans 14 amino acids. Germline V CDR1 and CDR2: SGHTA, FQGNSA. Trimming took off 3 bases at V and 0 bases at J, with 9 bases between the two ends. The rearrangement joins TRBV7-2 to TRBJ2-7, with TRBD2 as a possible D gene (6 bases). The sequence came from an adult who was a healthcare worker with PCR-confirmed SARS-CoV-2 infection or an uninfected control (not recorded which). The donor label of this sample is uncertain. The sequencing here drew on whole blood, taken at baseline. The CDR3, as DNA: TGTGCCAGCAGCTTGGGCGGGGCCTCCTACGAGCAGTACTTC. Translating it yields CASSLGGASYEQYF.